This T cell receptor beta chain comes out of a study of cytomegalovirus exposure and HLA in healthy donors. Findings and caveats of the study: In vitro assays verified that a few CMV-associated chains recognized CMV antigens specifically. The authors later linked a missense DCLRE1C variant to TCR beta V- and J-gene trimming. In a later analysis, the majority of CMV-associated beta chains seemingly showed HLA restriction.

V lost 2 bases to trimming and J lost 2 bases, with 6 bases between them. The CDR3 totals 13 residues. Germline V gene lookup returns CDR1 MNHEY and CDR2 SVGAGI. Of note for this clone: Antigen: not known.

It was with 60 Vbeta and 13 Jbeta primers that the PCR ran. Generated by immunoSEQ multiplex PCR, the TCRdb table keeps only in-frame clones and is missing some. The sample shows 180,000 or so clones, 78% of them seen only once. V usage is TRBV6-5 and J usage is TRBJ1-2; D remains unclear. The sample was PBMCs. This receptor was obtained from a female donor in good health and CMV-seronegative. The CDR3 DNA reads as TGTGCCAGCAGTTACAAGCCGAACTATGGCTACACCTTC. This gives the protein CASSYKPNYGYTF.